This T cell receptor beta chain was profiled in a study of early T cells in non-severe SARS-CoV-2 infection. Study-level background: Chains from this unsorted whole-blood bulk RNA could not be paired. Study results and caveats: Using VDJdb, the matching emphasized anti-spike CD8 responses while missing private and CD4 specificities.

The TCR library protocol was used to attach unique molecular identifiers. These identifiers were attached to individual cDNA molecules. TCRdb used MiXCR to reprocess the 5' RACE reads, holding one entry per CDR3 protein. The table lists under 100,000 distinct CDR3 sequences, 9.5% to 11% of them singletons. With 4 bases clipped from V and 3 bases from J, the junction kept 9 bases outside the gene matches. This CDR3 has 16 residues. CDR1 is KGHSH and CDR2 is LQKENI in the germline V gene. This clonotype was counted between two and nine times. Its matching antigen is unknown. This TCR was recovered from an adult who was a healthcare worker with PCR-confirmed SARS-CoV-2 infection or an uninfected control (not recorded which). The sequenced sample consisted of whole blood. V gene TRBV18 combines with J gene TRBJ1-1, with 9 bases that match TRBD1. The CDR3, as DNA: TGTGCCAGCTCACTCTACAGGGGGCGCCGGGACACTGAAGCTTTCTTT. Translated: CASSLYRGRRDTEAFF.